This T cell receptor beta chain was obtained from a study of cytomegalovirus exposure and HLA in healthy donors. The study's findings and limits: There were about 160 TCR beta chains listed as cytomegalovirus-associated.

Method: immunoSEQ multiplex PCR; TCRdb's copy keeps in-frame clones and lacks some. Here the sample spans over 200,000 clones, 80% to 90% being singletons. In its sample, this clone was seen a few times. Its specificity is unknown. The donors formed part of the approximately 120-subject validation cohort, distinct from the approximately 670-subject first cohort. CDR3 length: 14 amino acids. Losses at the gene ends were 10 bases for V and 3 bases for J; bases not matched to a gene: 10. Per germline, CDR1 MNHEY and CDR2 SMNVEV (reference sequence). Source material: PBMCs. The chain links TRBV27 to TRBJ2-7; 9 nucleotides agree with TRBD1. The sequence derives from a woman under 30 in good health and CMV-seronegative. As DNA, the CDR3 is TGTGCCACCGCACAGGGGGCGACGAACTACGAGCAGTACTTC. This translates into CATAQGATNYEQYF.